A selection of T cell receptor beta chains follows, all from one sample in a study of cytomegalovirus exposure and HLA in healthy donors. Assay used: immunoSEQ multiplex PCR; TCRdb lists only in-frame clones, some missing. The table lists more than 75,000 clones, over 80% of them singletons. Sequenced input: PBMCs. The receptors stem from a man aged 18 to 30 in good health and CMV-seronegative. Each CDR3 is given with its conserved first and last residue. D genes are given only for firm matches. Clone size is stated in some rows and not others, as once, few, many or a class when expanded.

D,V,size,length,J,DNA,CDR3
.,TRBV19,.,15,TRBJ1-1,TGTGCCAGTAGGCGGGGGTTACGCCAGAACACTGAAGCTTTCTTT,CASRRGLRQNTEAFF
.,TRBV4-3,.,16,TRBJ2-2,TGCGCCAGCAGCCCAGGCGGGTTGTCGGGGACCGGGGAGCTGTTTTTT,CASSPGGLSGTGELFF
TRBD1,TRBV9,.,14,TRBJ1-1,TGTGCCAGCAGCGCGGGACAGGGCTTCGCTGAAGCTTTCTTT,CASSAGQGFAEAFF
.,TRBV5-1,.,13,TRBJ2-1,TGCGCCAGCAGCTCCTCAAACGACATTGAGCAGTTCTTC,CASSSSNDIEQFF
.,TRBV5-6,.,15,TRBJ2-3,TGTGCCAGCAGCACGGACACCCACAGCACAGATACGCAGTATTTT,CASSTDTHSTDTQYF
TRBD2,TRBV25-1,.,15,TRBJ2-1,TGTGCCAGCAGTGAACGCGGGAGCTCCTACAATGAGCAGTTCTTC,CASSERGSSYNEQFF
.,TRBV15,.,15,TRBJ1-1,TGTGCCACCAGCAGAGAAGGGGGACGTTTATTTGAAGCTTTCTTT,CATSREGGRLFEAFF
TRBD1,TRBV28,.,15,TRBJ2-5,TGTGCCAGCAGTTTAGATACAGGGGGGCACGAGACCCAGTACTTC,CASSLDTGGHETQYF
.,TRBV7-8,.,18,TRBJ2-5,TGTGCCAGCAGCTTAGATAGGTTCCTAGCGTCAGACCAAGAGACCCAGTACTTC,CASSLDRFLASDQETQYF
TRBD1,TRBV5-4,.,13,TRBJ2-5,TGTGCCAGCAGCTTGGCGACAGGGGAGGTGCAGTACTTC,CASSLATGEVQYF
.,TRBV7-7,.,13,TRBJ2-5,TGTGCCAGCAGCTTAGATCGAGGGAAGACCCAGTACTTC,CASSLDRGKTQYF
TRBD1,TRBV5-4,.,16,TRBJ1-1,TGTGCCAGCAGCTTACGACCGACAGGGGTGAGGACTGAAGCTTTCTTT,CASSLRPTGVRTEAFF
.,TRBV9,.,14,TRBJ2-5,TGTGCCAGCAGCGTAGGACTTCTACAAGAGACCCAGTACTTC,CASSVGLLQETQYF
.,TRBV7-9,.,13,TRBJ1-1,TGTGCCAGCAGCTTAGCGCATCTACAGCAAGCTTTCTTT,CASSLAHLQQAFF
TRBD1,TRBV28,.,20,TRBJ1-6,TGTGCCAGCAGTTTATTTCCCTCCTCCCGGGACAGGATGGATAATTCACCCCTCCACTTT,CASSLFPSSRDRMDNSPLHF
TRBD1,TRBV7-9,.,19,TRBJ1-4,TGTTCCAGCAGCGACGCCCTGGGACAGGGAGTCCTCCGGCCTGAAAAACTGTTTTTT,CSSSDALGQGVLRPEKLFF
.,TRBV4-3,.,15,TRBJ2-7,TGCGCCAGCAGCCAAGGAATAGGGGGGGAGCGCGAGCAGTACTTC,CASSQGIGGEREQYF
.,TRBV6-5,.,12,TRBJ1-1,TGTGCCAGTAACACAGGGAACACTGAAGCTTTCTTT,CASNTGNTEAFF
.,TRBV11-2,.,14,TRBJ1-3,TGTGCCAGCAGCCTGAGGAGCTCTGGAAACACCATATATTTT,CASSLRSSGNTIYF
.,TRBV18,.,15,TRBJ1-1,TGTGCCAGCTCACCACCTACTTCGATGAACACTGAAGCTTTCTTT,CASSPPTSMNTEAFF
.,TRBV5-6,few,12,TRBJ2-7,TGTGCCAGCAGCTTCCCTAGTCACGAGCAGTACTTC,CASSFPSHEQYF
.,TRBV4-3,.,15,TRBJ1-1,TGCGCCAGCAGCCAAGATCGGCAGGGCGCGGCTGAAGCTTTCTTT,CASSQDRQGAAEAFF
.,TRBV30,.,10,TRBJ2-1,TGTGCCTGGAGTGCTGCGGAGCAGTTCTTC,CAWSAAEQFF
TRBD1,TRBV6-5,.,14,TRBJ2-7,TGTGCCAGCAGGGGGACAGAAAGGTCCTACGAGCAGTACTTC,CASRGTERSYEQYF
TRBD2,TRBV27,.,16,TRBJ2-1,TGTGCCAGCAGTTCGACTAGCGGGAGGTTAAACAATGAGCAGTTCTTC,CASSSTSGRLNNEQFF
.,TRBV29-1,.,12,TRBJ2-3,TGCAGCGATGGGGGGAAGGCAGATACGCAGTATTTT,CSDGGKADTQYF